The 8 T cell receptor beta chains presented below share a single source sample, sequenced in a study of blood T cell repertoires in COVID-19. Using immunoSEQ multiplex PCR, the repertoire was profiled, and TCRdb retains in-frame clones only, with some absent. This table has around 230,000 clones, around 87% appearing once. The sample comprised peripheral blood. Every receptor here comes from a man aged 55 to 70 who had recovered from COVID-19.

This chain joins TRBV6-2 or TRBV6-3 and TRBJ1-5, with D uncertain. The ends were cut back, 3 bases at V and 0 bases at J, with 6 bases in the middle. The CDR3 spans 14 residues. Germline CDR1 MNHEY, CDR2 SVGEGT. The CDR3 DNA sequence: TGTGCCAGCAGTTATCTCTATAGCAATCAGCCCCAGCATTTT. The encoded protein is CASSYLYSNQPQHF.

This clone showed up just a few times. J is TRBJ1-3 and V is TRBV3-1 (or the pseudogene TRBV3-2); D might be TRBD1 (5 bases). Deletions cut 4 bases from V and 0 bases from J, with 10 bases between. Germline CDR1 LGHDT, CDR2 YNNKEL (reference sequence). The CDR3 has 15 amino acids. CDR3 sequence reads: CASSLTEASGNTIYF. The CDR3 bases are TGTGCCAGCAGCCTGACAGAAGCCTCTGGAAACACCATATATTTT.

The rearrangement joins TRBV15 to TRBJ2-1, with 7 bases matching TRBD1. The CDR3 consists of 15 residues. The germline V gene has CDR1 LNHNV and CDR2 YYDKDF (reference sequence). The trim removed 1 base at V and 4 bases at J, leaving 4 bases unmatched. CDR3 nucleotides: TGTGCCACCAGCAGAGTCCGGGACAGTTACAATGAGCAGTTCTTC. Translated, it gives CATSRVRDSYNEQFF.

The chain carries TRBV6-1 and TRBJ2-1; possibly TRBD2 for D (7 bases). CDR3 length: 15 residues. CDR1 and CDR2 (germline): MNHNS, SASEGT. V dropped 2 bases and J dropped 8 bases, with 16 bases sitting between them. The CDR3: CASSERGAVGDEQFF. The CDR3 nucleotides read TGTGCCAGCAGTGAACGGGGGGCTGTAGGTGATGAGCAGTTCTTC.

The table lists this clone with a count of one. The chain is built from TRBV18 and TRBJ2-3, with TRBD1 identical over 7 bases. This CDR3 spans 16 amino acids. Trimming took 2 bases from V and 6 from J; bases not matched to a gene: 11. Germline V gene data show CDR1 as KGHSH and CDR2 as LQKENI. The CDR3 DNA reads TGTGCCAGCTCACCAAGCCGACAGGGCGACGGGGATACGCAGTATTTT. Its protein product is CASSPSRQGDGDTQYF.

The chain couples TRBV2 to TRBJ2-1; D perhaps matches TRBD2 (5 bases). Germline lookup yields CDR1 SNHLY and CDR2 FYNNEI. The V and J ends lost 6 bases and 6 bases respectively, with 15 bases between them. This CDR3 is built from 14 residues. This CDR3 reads CASRGRARFNEQFF. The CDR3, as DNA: TGTGCCAGCAGGGGGAGAGCCCGTTTCAATGAGCAGTTCTTC. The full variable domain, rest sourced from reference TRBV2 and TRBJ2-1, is EPEVTQTPSHQVTQMGQEVILRCVPISNHLYFYWYRQILGQKVEFLVSFYNNEISEKSEIFDDQFSVERPDGSNFTLKIRSTKLEDSAMYFCASRGRARFNEQFFGPGTRLTVL.

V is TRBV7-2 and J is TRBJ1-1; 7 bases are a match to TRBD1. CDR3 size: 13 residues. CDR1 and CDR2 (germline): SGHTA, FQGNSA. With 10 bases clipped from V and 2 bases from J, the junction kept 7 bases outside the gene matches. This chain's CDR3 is CANSRQGNTEAFF. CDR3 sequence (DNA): TGTGCCAACTCAAGACAGGGTAACACTGAAGCTTTCTTT.

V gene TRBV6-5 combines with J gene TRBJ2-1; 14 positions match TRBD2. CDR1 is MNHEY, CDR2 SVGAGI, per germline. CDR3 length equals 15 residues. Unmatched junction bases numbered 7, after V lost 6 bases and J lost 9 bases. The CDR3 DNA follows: TGTGCCAGCAGACTCGGACTAGCGGGGGGATTTGAGCAGTTCTTC. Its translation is CASRLGLAGGFEQFF.